The 4 T cell receptor beta chains below all came from one sample that was sequenced in a study of PD-1 blockade in classical Hodgkin lymphoma. Using immunoSEQ multiplex PCR, the repertoire was profiled, and TCRdb retains in-frame clones only, with some absent. The repertoire holds around 6,100 clones, with around half as singletons. All patients relapsed after autologous stem cell transplantation, and brentuximab vedotin exposure varied. Thawed PBMCs were subjected to magnetic negative selection, which yielded isolated CD8+ T cells. Sample: CD8+ T cells from blood, taken at baseline. Source of these receptors: a human donor with classical Hodgkin lymphoma.

V usage is TRBV13 and J usage is TRBJ2-7; unclear D gene. The CDR3 totals 13 residues. The germline gives CDR1 PRHDT, CDR2 FYEKMQ (reference sequence). Trimming removed 4 bases from V and 7 bases from J, with 14 bases in between. The CDR3 nucleotides read TGTGCCAGCAGCTCTGCCAGACAAAAAGAGCAGTACTTC. It specifies CASSSARQKEQYF.

The chain employs TRBV19 and TRBJ2-1; D possibly corresponds to TRBD1 (6 bases). This CDR3 spans 13 amino acids. Germline V lookup: CDR1 LNHDA, CDR2 SQIVND (reference sequence). Trimming took off 10 bases at V and 3 bases at J, with 13 bases between the two ends. CDR3 nucleotide sequence: TGTGCCACCGCCGGGACACACTACAATGAGCAGTTCTTC. It yields the protein CATAGTHYNEQFF.

In its sample, this clone ranks as large. The chain couples TRBV2 to TRBJ2-7; weak D call: TRBD2 (6 bases). V was cut by 1 base and J by 5 bases, with 15 bases left in between. This CDR3 has 15 amino acids. Per germline, CDR1 SNHLY and CDR2 FYNNEI. This CDR3 reads CASSEVGGSDDEQYF. The DNA for the CDR3 is TGTGCCAGCAGTGAAGTCGGGGGTTCGGATGACGAGCAGTACTTC.

The rearrangement joins TRBV6-1 to TRBJ1-5; D is perhaps TRBD1 (6 bases). CDR1 is MNHNS and CDR2 is SASEGT in the germline V gene. There are 14 residues in the CDR3. V shed 6 bases and J shed 4 bases, with 13 bases lying between them. This chain's CDR3 is CASRRGVSNQPQHF. The DNA of the CDR3 is TGTGCCAGCAGGAGGGGGGTTTCAAATCAGCCCCAGCATTTT.